The 17 T cell receptor beta chains below all came from one sample that was sequenced in a study of T cell changes during pregnancy in multiple sclerosis. Method: immunoSEQ multiplex PCR; TCRdb's copy keeps in-frame clones and lacks some. This sample has roughly 80,000 clones, with just over 90% found just once. Source: peripheral blood, taken before pregnancy. The origin of the receptors is a female donor with multiple sclerosis, enrolled in a pregnancy study.

V is TRBV7-6 and J is TRBJ1-5; D may be TRBD1 (5 bases). CDR1 is SGHVS, CDR2 FNYEAQ, per germline. The CDR3 extends over 15 amino acids. V was shortened by 5 bases and J by 3 bases, with 14 bases between the two germline ends. CDR3 in DNA: TGTGCCAGCAGCCCCGGGCAGGGCGTCAATCAGCCCCAGCATTTT. Protein product: CASSPGQGVNQPQHF.

The chain recombines TRBV27 with TRBJ1-3; 7 bases are a match to TRBD1. The CDR3 is made up of 15 amino acids. The germline V gene encodes CDR1 MNHEY and CDR2 SMNVEV (reference sequence). J gave up 4 bases and V 0 bases, and 3 bases lay outside the gene matches. CDR3 region: CASSLSGQLGNTIYF. CDR3 sequence (DNA): TGTGCCAGCAGTTTATCGGGACAGCTAGGAAACACCATATATTTT.

The genes are TRBV12-2 and TRBJ1-3; the table's D gene call, TRBD1, was not cross checked with the DNA. TRBV12-2 is an annotated pseudogene. This CDR3 contains 15 residues. CDR3 protein: CASRPVTGSGNTIYF. Written as DNA, the CDR3 is TGTGCAAGCCGACCCGTGACAGGCTCTGGAAACACCATATATTTT.

The chain has TRBV28 and TRBJ2-7; 13 bases are shared with TRBD2. This CDR3 contains 16 residues. V was clipped by 8 bases and J by 3 bases; unmatched bases: 10. Germline V CDR1 and CDR2: MDHEN, SYDVKM. The CDR3 nucleotides are TGTGCCAGCCAAGGACTAGCGGGAGTTGGCCTCTACGAGCAGTACTTC. Protein sequence: CASQGLAGVGLYEQYF. The whole variable domain, filled in from reference TRBV28 and TRBJ2-7, reads DVKVTQSSRYLVKRTGEKVFLECVQDMDHENMFWYRQDPGLGLRLIYFSYDVKMKEKGDIPEGYSVSREKKERFSLILESASTNQTSMYLCASQGLAGVGLYEQYFGPGTRLTVT.

The J gene is TRBJ2-5, the V gene TRBV9, with 10 positions matching TRBD1. Germline trimming cut 5 bases from V and 4 bases from J; bases unmatched to any gene: 8. The CDR3 runs 15 residues. Germline CDR1 reads SGDLS; CDR2 reads YYNGEE. In DNA, the CDR3 is TGTGCCAGCAGTCCTCGGGACAGGGGTGTAGAGACCCAGTACTTC. Its translation is CASSPRDRGVETQYF.

This chain joins TRBV7-2 and TRBJ2-1; unclear D gene. CDR3 length equals 12 residues. Germline-derived CDR1 and CDR2 are SGHTA and FQGNSA. V was trimmed by 5 bases and J by 9 bases, leaving 11 bases between them. CDR3 loop: CASSLARGEQFF. The CDR3, as DNA: TGTGCCAGCAGCCTCGCGAGAGGTGAGCAGTTCTTC.

V gene TRBV28 combines with J gene TRBJ1-5; D is unresolved. The length of the CDR3 is 14 residues. The germline V gene has CDR1 MDHEN and CDR2 SYDVKM. Trimming removed 3 bases at V and 2 bases at J, with 8 bases between. The CDR3 region has the DNA TGTGCCAGCAGTTTCGGGATGGGCAATCAGCCCCAGCATTTT. Its protein is CASSFGMGNQPQHF.

The chain links TRBV7-2 to TRBJ2-7, with 7 bases aligning to TRBD2. Losses at the gene ends were 1 base for V and 0 bases for J; bases not matched to a gene: 3. CDR1 is SGHTA, CDR2 FQGNSA, per germline. The CDR3 totals 15 residues. Here the CDR3 reads CASSLEGLSSYEQYF. For the CDR3, the DNA is TGTGCCAGCAGCTTAGAGGGACTAAGCTCCTACGAGCAGTACTTC.

This clone showed up just once. This rearrangement joins TRBV9 to TRBJ1-1; tentatively, D is TRBD1 (6 bases). From germline, CDR1 is SGDLS and CDR2 YYNGEE. The CDR3 runs 16 residues. V dropped 0 bases and J dropped 0 bases, with 12 bases sitting between them. CDR3 region: CASSVDPTGLNTEAFF. The CDR3 region has the DNA TGTGCCAGCAGCGTAGATCCAACAGGGCTGAACACTGAAGCTTTCTTT.

The rearrangement uses TRBV7-3 and TRBJ2-1, with 13 bases fitting TRBD2. V lost 2 bases to trimming and J lost 2 bases; unmatched junction nucleotides: 0. CDR3 length: 16 residues. Germline V gene lookup returns CDR1 SGHTA and CDR2 FQGTGA. The CDR3 protein is CASSLGTSGTYNEQFF. The CDR3 DNA reads TGTGCCAGCAGCTTAGGGACTAGCGGGACCTACAATGAGCAGTTCTTC.

V gene TRBV18 combines with J gene TRBJ1-1; D remains ambiguous. Between the trimmed V and J ends, which lost 6 bases and 2 bases, there was a span of 19 bases. This CDR3 has 16 residues. Germline V gene lookup returns CDR1 KGHSH and CDR2 LQKENI. Written as DNA, the CDR3 is TGTGCCAGCTCCACGAAACCCCCTTCAGGCAACACTGAAGCTTTCTTT. Its translation: CASSTKPPSGNTEAFF.

This clone came up once. V gene TRBV2 combines with J gene TRBJ1-4; no clear D. This CDR3 contains 13 residues. V was cut by 2 bases and J by 4 bases, with 5 bases left in between. Germline CDR1 is SNHLY and CDR2 is FYNNEI. The DNA for the CDR3 is TGTGCCAGCAGTGAACGGAGTAATGAAAAACTGTTTTTT. It is translated as CASSERSNEKLFF.

The chain has TRBV27 and TRBJ2-5; the match to TRBD2 covers 8 bases. This CDR3 has 16 amino acids. V trimming: 6 bases; J trimming: 2 bases; junction bases outside the gene matches: 11. Germline CDR1 and CDR2: MNHEY and SMNVEV (reference sequence). CDR3 sequence (DNA): TGTGCCAGCAGACTTTACCCCGGGACTAGACAAGAGACCCAGTACTTC. Its protein is CASRLYPGTRQETQYF.

Regarding this clone: It is unclear where the CDR3 begins or ends on the DNA, so no DNA is shown, and the CDR3 is as TCRdb lists it. The rearrangement links TRBV5-6 to TRBJ2-3; no DNA check was done on the table's D call, TRBD1. The CDR3 length equals 15 residues, ends included. Per the germline V gene, CDR1 is SGHDT and CDR2 is YYEEEE. Here the CDR3 reads CAGTDRYLCTDTQYF.

The chain is built from TRBV7-3 and TRBJ2-3; unclear D gene. The CDR3 has 14 residues. Trimming took off 1 base at V and 4 bases at J, with 9 bases between the two ends. Germline assignment: CDR1 SGHTA and CDR2 FQGTGA. This chain's CDR3 is CASSLNLGSDTQYF. CDR3 nucleotide sequence: TGTGCCAGCAGCTTAAATCTCGGTTCAGATACGCAGTATTTT.

This clone was seen only once. The V gene is TRBV5-4, the J gene TRBJ1-5; D unresolved. The CDR3 is 12 amino acids. Germline V gives CDR1 SGHNT, CDR2 YYREEE (reference sequence). Trimming shortened V by 0 bases and J by 7 bases, and 5 bases separated the two germline ends. CDR3 sequence reads: CASSLDGQPQHF. In nucleotides, the CDR3 is TGTGCCAGCAGCTTGGACGGGCAGCCCCAGCATTTT.

The V gene is TRBV28, the J gene TRBJ2-1, with a possible D match to TRBD1 (6 bases). The CDR3 sequence is 16 residues long. The germline CDR1 and CDR2 sequences are MDHEN and SYDVKM. Trimming removed 3 bases from V and 0 bases from J, with 12 bases in between. The CDR3 loop reads CASSFFDRLSYNEQFF. CDR3 DNA sequence: TGTGCCAGCAGTTTCTTTGACAGGCTCTCCTACAATGAGCAGTTCTTC.